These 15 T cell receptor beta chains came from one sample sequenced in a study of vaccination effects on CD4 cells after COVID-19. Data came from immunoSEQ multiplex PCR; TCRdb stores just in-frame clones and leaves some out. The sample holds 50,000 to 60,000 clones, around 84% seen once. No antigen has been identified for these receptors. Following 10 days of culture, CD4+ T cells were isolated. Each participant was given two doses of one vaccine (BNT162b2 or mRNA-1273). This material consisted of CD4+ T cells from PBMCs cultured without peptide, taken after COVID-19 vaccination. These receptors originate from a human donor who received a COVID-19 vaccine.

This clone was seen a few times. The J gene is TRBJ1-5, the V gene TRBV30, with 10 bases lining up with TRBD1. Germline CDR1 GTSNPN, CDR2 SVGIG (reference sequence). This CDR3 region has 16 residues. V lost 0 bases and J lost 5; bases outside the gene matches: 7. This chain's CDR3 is CAWSVRDRGGYQPQHF. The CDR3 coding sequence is TGTGCCTGGAGTGTACGGGACAGGGGAGGCTATCAGCCCCAGCATTTT.

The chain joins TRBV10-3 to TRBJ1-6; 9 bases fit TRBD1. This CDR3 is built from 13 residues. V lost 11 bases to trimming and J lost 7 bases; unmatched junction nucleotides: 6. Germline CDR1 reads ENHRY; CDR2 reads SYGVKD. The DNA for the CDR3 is TGTGCCGGGGGGACAGGGAACAATTCACCCCTCCACTTT. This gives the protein CAGGTGNNSPLHF.

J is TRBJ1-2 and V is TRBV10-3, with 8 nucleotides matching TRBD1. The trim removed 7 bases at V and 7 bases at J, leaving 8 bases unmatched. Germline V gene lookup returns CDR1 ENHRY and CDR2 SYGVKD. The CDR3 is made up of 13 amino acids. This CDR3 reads CAIMDRDLTGYTF. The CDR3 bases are TGTGCCATCATGGACAGGGATTTAACTGGCTACACCTTC.

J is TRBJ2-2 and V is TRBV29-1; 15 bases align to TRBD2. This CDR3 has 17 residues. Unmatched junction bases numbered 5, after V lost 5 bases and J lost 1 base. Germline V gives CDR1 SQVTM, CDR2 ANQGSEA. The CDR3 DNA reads TGCAGCGTTCGGGGGACTAGCGGGAGGAGGAACACCGGGGAGCTGTTTTTT. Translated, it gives CSVRGTSGRRNTGELFF.

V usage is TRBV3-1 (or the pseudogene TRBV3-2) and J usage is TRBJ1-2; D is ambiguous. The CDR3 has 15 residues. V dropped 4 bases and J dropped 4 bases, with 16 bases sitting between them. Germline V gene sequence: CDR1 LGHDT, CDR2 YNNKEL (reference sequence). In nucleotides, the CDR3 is TGTGCCAGCAGCCCGGGCGGTAAACGGGGCTATGGCTACACCTTC. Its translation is CASSPGGKRGYGYTF.

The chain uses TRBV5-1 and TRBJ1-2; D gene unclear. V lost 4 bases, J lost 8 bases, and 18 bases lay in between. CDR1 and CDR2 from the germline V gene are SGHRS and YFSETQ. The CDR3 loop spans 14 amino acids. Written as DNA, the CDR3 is TGCGCCAGCAGCCCCCTTGTGAGGGTGGAGGGCTACACCTTC. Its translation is CASSPLVRVEGYTF.

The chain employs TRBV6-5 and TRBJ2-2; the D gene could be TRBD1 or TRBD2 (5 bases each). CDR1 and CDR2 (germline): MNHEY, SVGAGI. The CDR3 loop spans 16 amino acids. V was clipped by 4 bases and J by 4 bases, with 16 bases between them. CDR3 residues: CASSLYGATGTGELFF. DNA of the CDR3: TGTGCCAGCAGTTTATACGGGGCCACAGGCACCGGGGAGCTGTTTTTT.

This chain's CDR3 is CASSQELAGDTQYF. CDR3 nucleotides: TGTGCCAGCAGCCAAGAGCTAGCGGGAGATACGCAGTATTTT. The V call is TRBV3-1 (or the pseudogene TRBV3-2), the J call TRBJ2-3, with 8 bases identical to TRBD2. The V gene end was trimmed by 0 bases and the J gene end by 5 bases; junction bases not matched to a gene: 1. The length of the CDR3 is 14 residues. CDR1 and CDR2 (germline): LGHDT, YNNKEL (reference sequence).

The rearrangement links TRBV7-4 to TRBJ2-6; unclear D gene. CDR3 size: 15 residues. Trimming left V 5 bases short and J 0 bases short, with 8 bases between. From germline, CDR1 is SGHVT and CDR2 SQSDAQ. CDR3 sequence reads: CASSPAPSGANVLTF. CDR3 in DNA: TGTGCCAGCAGCCCGGCACCCTCTGGGGCCAACGTCCTGACTTTC.

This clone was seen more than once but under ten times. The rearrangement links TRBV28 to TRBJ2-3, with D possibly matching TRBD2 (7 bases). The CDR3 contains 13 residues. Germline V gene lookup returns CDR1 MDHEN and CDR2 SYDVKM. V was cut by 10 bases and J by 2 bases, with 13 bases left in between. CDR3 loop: CAIQRDITDTQYF. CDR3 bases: TGTGCCATCCAGCGGGACATCACAGATACGCAGTATTTT.

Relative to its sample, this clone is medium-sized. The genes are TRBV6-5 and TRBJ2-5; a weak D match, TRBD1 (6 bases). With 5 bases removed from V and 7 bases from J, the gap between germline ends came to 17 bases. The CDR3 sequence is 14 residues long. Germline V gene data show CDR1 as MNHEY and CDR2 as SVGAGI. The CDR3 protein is CASSPTGTRGTQYF. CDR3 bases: TGTGCCAGCAGTCCGACCGGGACACGGGGGACCCAGTACTTC.

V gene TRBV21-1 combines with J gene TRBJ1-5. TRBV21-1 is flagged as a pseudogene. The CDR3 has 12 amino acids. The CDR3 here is CASSKDRQPQHF. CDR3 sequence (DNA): TGTGCCAGCAGCAAAGACCGGCAGCCCCAGCATTTT.

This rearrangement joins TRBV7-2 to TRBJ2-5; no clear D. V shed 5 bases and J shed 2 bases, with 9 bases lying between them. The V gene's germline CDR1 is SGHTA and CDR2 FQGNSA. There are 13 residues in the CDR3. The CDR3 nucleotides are TGTGCCAGCAGCGTAAGGGTACAAGAGACCCAGTACTTC. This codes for CASSVRVQETQYF.

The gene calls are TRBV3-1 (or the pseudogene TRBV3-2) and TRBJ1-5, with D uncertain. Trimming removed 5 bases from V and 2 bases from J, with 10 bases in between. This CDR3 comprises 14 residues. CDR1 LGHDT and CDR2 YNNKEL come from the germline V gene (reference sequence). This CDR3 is CASSYDDGNQPQHF. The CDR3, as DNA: TGTGCCAGCAGCTACGACGATGGCAATCAGCCCCAGCATTTT.

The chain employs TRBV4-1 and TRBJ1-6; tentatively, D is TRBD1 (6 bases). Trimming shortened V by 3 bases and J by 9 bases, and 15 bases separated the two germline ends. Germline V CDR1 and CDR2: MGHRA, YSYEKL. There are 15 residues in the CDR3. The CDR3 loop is CASSQDTGNSSPLHF. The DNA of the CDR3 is TGCGCCAGCAGCCAGGATACAGGGAACTCTTCACCCCTCCACTTT.